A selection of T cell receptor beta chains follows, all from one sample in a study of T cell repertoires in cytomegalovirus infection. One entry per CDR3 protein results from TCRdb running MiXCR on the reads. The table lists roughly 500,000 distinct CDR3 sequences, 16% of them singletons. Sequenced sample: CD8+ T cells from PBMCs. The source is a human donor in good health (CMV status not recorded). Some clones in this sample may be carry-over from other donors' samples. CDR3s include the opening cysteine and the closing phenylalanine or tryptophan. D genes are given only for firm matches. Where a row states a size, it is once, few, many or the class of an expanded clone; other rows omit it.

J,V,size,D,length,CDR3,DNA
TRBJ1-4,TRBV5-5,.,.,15,CASSLEGRRNEKLFF,TGTGCCAGCAGCTTGGAGGGGCGAAGAAATGAAAAACTGTTTTTT
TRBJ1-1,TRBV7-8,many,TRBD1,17,CASSSGQGAQWGTEAFF,TGTGCCAGCAGCTCCGGACAGGGGGCCCAATGGGGCACTGAAGCTTTCTTT
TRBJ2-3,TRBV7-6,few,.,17,CASSWGGEGQATDTQYF,TGTGCCAGCAGCTGGGGGGGTGAGGGACAAGCGACAGATACGCAGTATTTT
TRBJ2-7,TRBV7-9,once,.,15,CASSPTDLAEYEQYF,TGTGCCAGCAGCCCCACGGACCTAGCTGAATACGAGCAGTACTTC
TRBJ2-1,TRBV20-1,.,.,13,CSARGLGTHEQFF,TGCAGTGCTAGAGGGCTGGGGACCCATGAGCAGTTCTTC
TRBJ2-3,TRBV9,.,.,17,CASSPEGRGAVADTQYF,TGTGCCAGCAGCCCAGAGGGCCGGGGGGCGGTAGCAGATACGCAGTATTTT
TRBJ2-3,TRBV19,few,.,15,CASSTTRLSTDTQYF,TGTGCCAGTAGTACCACGAGGCTAAGCACAGATACGCAGTATTTT
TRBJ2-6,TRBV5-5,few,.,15,CASSFPATGANVLTF,TGTGCCAGCAGCTTTCCTGCCACTGGGGCCAACGTCCTGACTTTC
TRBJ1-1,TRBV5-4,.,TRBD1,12,CASSTGQVEAFF,TGTGCCAGCAGCACAGGACAGGTTGAAGCTTTCTTT
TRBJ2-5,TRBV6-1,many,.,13,CASSSTDQETQYF,TGTGCCAGCAGCAGCACAGACCAAGAGACCCAGTACTTC
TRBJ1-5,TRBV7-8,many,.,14,CASSLGPGDQPQHF,TGTGCCAGCAGCTTAGGGCCGGGAGATCAGCCCCAGCATTTT
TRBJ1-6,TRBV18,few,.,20,CASSPPTNRVDPDGNSPLHF,TGTGCCAGCTCACCACCGACGAACAGGGTGGACCCGGACGGTAATTCACCCCTCCACTTT
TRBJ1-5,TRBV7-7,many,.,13,CASSSGVDQPQHF,TGTGCCAGCAGCTCAGGGGTCGATCAGCCCCAGCATTTT
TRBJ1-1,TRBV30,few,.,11,CALKENTEAFF,TGTGCCTTGAAAGAGAACACTGAAGCTTTCTTT
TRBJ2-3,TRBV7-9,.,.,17,CASSYSFSGASTDTQYF,TGTGCCAGCAGCTACTCATTTAGCGGTGCTAGCACAGATACGCAGTATTTT
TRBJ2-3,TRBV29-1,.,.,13,CSAGRGRTDTQYF,TGCAGCGCTGGGCGGGGACGCACAGATACGCAGTATTTT
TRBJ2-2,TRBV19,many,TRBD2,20,CASSIDPGLAGGTNTGELFF,TGTGCCAGTAGTATAGACCCGGGACTAGCGGGGGGAACGAACACCGGGGAGCTGTTTTTT
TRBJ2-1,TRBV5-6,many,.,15,CASSLGQSAYNEQFF,TGTGCCAGCAGCTTGGGACAGAGCGCCTACAATGAGCAGTTCTTC
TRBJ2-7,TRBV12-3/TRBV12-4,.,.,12,CASSRVSHEQYF,TGTGCCAGCAGTCGGGTTAGCCACGAGCAGTACTTC
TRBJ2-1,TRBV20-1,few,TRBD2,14,CSARREGAYNEQFF,TGCAGTGCTAGGCGGGAGGGAGCCTACAATGAGCAGTTCTTC
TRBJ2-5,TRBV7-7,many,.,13,CASSPHSQETQYF,TGTGCTAGCAGCCCGCACAGTCAAGAGACCCAGTACTTC
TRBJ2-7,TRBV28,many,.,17,CASSLRTITSSGDEQYF,TGTGCCAGCAGTTTAAGGACAATTACCTCCTCAGGGGACGAGCAGTACTTC
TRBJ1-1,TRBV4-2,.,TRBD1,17,CASSQDFQGARNTEAFF,TGTGCCAGCAGCCAAGATTTTCAGGGGGCGCGGAACACTGAAGCTTTCTTT
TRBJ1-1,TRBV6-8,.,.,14,CASSYLGVNTEAFF,TGTGCCAGCAGTTACTTGGGGGTGAACACTGAAGCTTTCTTT